Listed here are 4 T cell receptor beta chains from one sample, sequenced in a study of T cell responses to AZD1222 COVID-19 vaccine. Sequencing was performed with immunoSEQ multiplex PCR; in TCRdb, only in-frame clones are kept and a portion is missing. Here the sample spans 85,000 to 100,000 clones, roughly nine tenths being singletons. The source was peripheral blood, collected 28 days after the second AZD1222 dose. Every receptor here comes from an adult who received the AZD1222 COVID-19 vaccine.

This clone has just one count. CDR3 protein: CAWSVQGDTEAFF. For the CDR3, the DNA is TGTGCCTGGAGCGTGCAGGGGGACACTGAAGCTTTCTTT. The V call is TRBV30, the J call TRBJ1-1; 7 bases are shared with TRBD1. J was trimmed by 3 bases and V by 3 bases; bases with no gene match: 4. There are 13 residues in the CDR3. Per germline, CDR1 GTSNPN and CDR2 SVGIG (reference sequence).

The V call is TRBV11-2, the J call TRBJ2-3; possibly TRBD1 or TRBD2 for D (5 bases each). V lost 1 base and J lost 11, with 16 bases in between. The germline CDR1 and CDR2 sequences are SGHAT and FQNNGV. The length of the CDR3 is 14 residues. The CDR3 loop reads CASSLVSSREKQYF. DNA for the CDR3: TGTGCCAGCAGCTTAGTCTCGTCCAGGGAGAAGCAGTATTTT.

The chain has TRBV5-1 and TRBJ1-5; no clear D gene. CDR3 length equals 13 residues. CDR1 SGHRS and CDR2 YFSETQ come from the germline V gene. The V end was cut by 0 bases, the J end by 6 bases, with 7 bases between. The CDR3 here is CASSLGGGQPQHF. The CDR3 bases are TGCGCCAGCAGCTTGGGCGGCGGTCAGCCCCAGCATTTT.

This sequence joins TRBV6-5 and TRBJ1-5, with D possibly TRBD1 on 5 matching bases. Germline-derived CDR1 and CDR2 are MNHEY and SVGAGI. This CDR3 spans 13 amino acids. Trimming removed 6 bases at V and 2 bases at J, with 8 bases between. CDR3 region: CASRTGRNQPQHF. The DNA of the CDR3 is TGTGCCAGCAGGACGGGGCGCAATCAGCCCCAGCATTTT.